The 28 T cell receptor beta chains in this list originate from one sample, sequenced in a study of CD8 T cells in Susac syndrome. Random-hexamer reverse transcription was applied to roughly 0.5 to 1 ug RNA. TCRdb fed the immunoSEQ multiplex PCR reads into MiXCR, producing one record per CDR3 protein. The sample holds under 150,000 distinct CDR3 sequences, over 85% seen once. Sample: CD8+ T cells from PBMCs. The receptors derive from a human donor in good health.

The chain links TRBV30 to TRBJ2-3; D unresolved. The CDR3 has 12 amino acids. The V gene lost 5 bases and the J gene lost 4 bases, with 10 bases spanning the gap. Germline V gene data show CDR1 as GTSNPN and CDR2 as SVGIG (reference sequence). Here the CDR3 reads CAWESGADTQYF. The CDR3 DNA reads as TGTGCCTGGGAATCTGGGGCAGATACGCAGTATTTT.

This sequence joins TRBV20-1 and TRBJ1-4; TRBD1 is a possible D gene (5 bases). The CDR3 sequence is 16 residues long. The V end was cut by 3 bases, the J end by 8 bases, with 22 bases between. Germline V gene data show CDR1 as DFQATT and CDR2 as SNEGSKA (reference sequence). CDR3 bases: TGCAGTGCTAGTCCCATTTACAGGACCTCTTGGGAAAAACTGTTTTTT. Its translation is CSASPIYRTSWEKLFF.

The gene calls are TRBV9 and TRBJ2-2; no clear D gene. The CDR3 is made up of 12 amino acids. The V end was cut by 6 bases, the J end by 7 bases, with 10 bases between. The V gene's germline CDR1 is SGDLS and CDR2 YYNGEE. CDR3 residues: CASTKDGGELFF. CDR3 in DNA: TGTGCCAGCACCAAGGACGGCGGGGAGCTGTTTTTT.

This chain uses TRBV27 with TRBJ2-3; 16 nucleotides align to TRBD2. The CDR3 sequence is 17 residues long. Germline CDR1 and CDR2: MNHEY and SMNVEV (reference sequence). V was clipped by 5 bases and J by 2 bases; unmatched bases: 4. Here the CDR3 DNA reads TGTGCCAGCAGTCCCGGGACTAGCGGGAGGGTCACAGATACGCAGTATTTT. This encodes CASSPGTSGRVTDTQYF.

The chain employs TRBV20-1 and TRBJ2-7; perhaps TRBD1 as D (6 bases). CDR1 is DFQATT and CDR2 is SNEGSKA in the germline V gene (reference sequence). This CDR3 is built from 11 residues. With 6 bases removed from V and 5 bases from J, the gap between germline ends came to 11 bases. The CDR3 nucleotides read TGCAGTGCCCTGAGGGGGAACGAGCAGTACTTC. This codes for CSALRGNEQYF.

The rearrangement links TRBV7-9 to TRBJ2-1; D might be TRBD2 (5 bases). V was trimmed by 0 bases and J by 7 bases, leaving 13 bases between them. This CDR3 contains 15 residues. CDR1 and CDR2 from the germline V gene are SEHNR and FQNEAQ (reference sequence). The CDR3 DNA reads TGTGCCAGCAGCTTAGCGTTAGACTATGGGAATGAGCAGTTCTTC. The encoded protein is CASSLALDYGNEQFF.

This chain uses TRBV29-1 with TRBJ1-1; a weak D match, TRBD1 (6 bases). V was clipped by 2 bases and J by 6 bases, with 13 bases between them. Germline V gives CDR1 SQVTM, CDR2 ANQGSEA. CDR3 length equals 13 residues. The CDR3 DNA follows: TGCAGCGTTGAATTTAGGGGGGGCTCTGAAGCTTTCTTT. This encodes CSVEFRGGSEAFF.

V and J are TRBV9 and TRBJ2-1; 9 nucleotides line up with TRBD1. Trimming removed 3 bases from V and 9 bases from J; junction bases left unmatched: 7. CDR1 SGDLS and CDR2 YYNGEE come from the germline V gene. This CDR3 is 14 amino acids long. CDR3 residues: CASSGRDRAFEQFF. The CDR3 nucleotides read TGTGCCAGCAGCGGCCGGGACAGGGCTTTTGAGCAGTTCTTC.

The genes are TRBV4-2 and TRBJ2-7, with 10 bases matching TRBD1. The trim removed 4 bases at V and 2 bases at J, leaving 5 bases unmatched. Germline loops: CDR1 LGHNA, CDR2 YNFKEQ. The CDR3 loop spans 15 amino acids. The chain's CDR3 is CASSPLDRGTYEQYF. In DNA form, the CDR3 reads TGTGCCAGCAGCCCCTTGGACAGGGGGACCTACGAGCAGTACTTC.

This rearrangement joins TRBV29-1 to TRBJ1-2; D gene uncertain. The CDR3 loop spans 13 amino acids. Trimming took off 3 bases at V and 3 bases at J, with 11 bases between the two ends. Per germline, CDR1 SQVTM and CDR2 ANQGSEA. The CDR3 is CSVDPTEYYGYTF. CDR3 DNA sequence: TGCAGCGTTGACCCAACAGAGTACTATGGCTACACCTTC.

As DNA, the CDR3 is TGTGCCAGCAGTGGGACTAGCGGACCGTCCGGGGAGCTGTTTTTT. Its protein is CASSGTSGPSGELFF. The chain couples TRBV6-5 to TRBJ2-2; 11 bases fit TRBD2. Trimming took 5 bases from V and 6 from J; bases not matched to a gene: 5. The CDR3 is 15 residues long. Germline assignment: CDR1 MNHEY and CDR2 SVGAGI.

Only one count was recorded for this clonotype. The V call is TRBV7-8, the J call TRBJ2-3; 10 bases agree with TRBD2. With 5 bases clipped from V and 3 bases from J, the junction kept 8 bases outside the gene matches. This CDR3 has 16 residues. Germline CDR1 reads SGHVS; CDR2 reads FQNEAQ. The CDR3 DNA sequence: TGTGCCAGCAGCCTTAGCGGGAGGTCCAGGACAGATACGCAGTATTTT. Its protein product is CASSLSGRSRTDTQYF.

This chain joins TRBV27 and TRBJ2-3, with TRBD2 matching over 7 bases. This CDR3 has 13 residues. CDR1 and CDR2 from the germline V gene are MNHEY and SMNVEV (reference sequence). V lost 10 bases and J lost 2; bases outside the gene matches: 6. The CDR3 DNA reads as TGTGCCACCCTGGGAGGGTCCACAGATACGCAGTATTTT. Translating it yields CATLGGSTDTQYF.

The chain couples TRBV7-8 to TRBJ2-3; 8 nucleotides match TRBD2. Trimming at V came to 5 bases and at J to 5 bases, leaving 9 bases not matched to a gene. The V gene's germline CDR1 is SGHVS and CDR2 FQNEAQ. The CDR3 contains 15 residues. CDR3 in amino acids: CASSPGVAGIDTQYF. The CDR3 coding sequence is TGTGCCAGCAGCCCGGGGGTAGCGGGAATAGATACGCAGTATTTT.

This clonotype was detected only once. The gene calls are TRBV29-1 and TRBJ2-7; the match to TRBD1 covers 7 bases. The CDR3 spans 13 residues. V shed 4 bases, J shed 3 bases, and the junction held 6 bases outside the gene matches. Per the germline V gene, CDR1 is SQVTM and CDR2 is ANQGSEA. The DNA for the CDR3 is TGCAGCGTTGGAACAGGGGCCCGCTACGAGCAGTACTTC. This gives the protein CSVGTGARYEQYF.

The V gene is TRBV29-1, the J gene TRBJ2-1; maybe TRBD2 (6 bases). CDR3 size: 14 residues. Deletions cut 1 base from V and 8 bases from J, with 15 bases between. Germline assignment: CDR1 SQVTM and CDR2 ANQGSEA. CDR3 DNA: TGCAGCGTTGAAGGAACGGCCTGGGGGGATGAGCAGTTCTTC. Amino acid sequence: CSVEGTAWGDEQFF.

The chain uses TRBV20-1 and TRBJ2-7, with 10 bases fitting TRBD2. The V gene end was trimmed by 6 bases and the J gene end by 0 bases; junction bases not matched to a gene: 5. CDR3 length: 14 amino acids. CDR1 DFQATT and CDR2 SNEGSKA come from the germline V gene (reference sequence). The CDR3 protein is CSAPLAGYSYEQYF. In DNA, the CDR3 is TGCAGTGCCCCACTAGCGGGGTACTCCTACGAGCAGTACTTC.

The chain links TRBV29-1 to TRBJ1-2; TRBD1 matches at 7 bases. In germline, CDR1 is SQVTM, CDR2 ANQGSEA. The ends lost 6 bases at V and 8 bases at J; junction bases unmatched: 9. The CDR3 covers 12 residues. The CDR3 reads CSVATGVDGYTF. In nucleotides, the CDR3 is TGCAGCGTGGCTACAGGGGTAGACGGCTACACCTTC.

This chain connects TRBV25-1 to TRBJ1-1; D gene unclear. CDR1 and CDR2 (germline): MGHDK, SYGVNS. V lost 3 bases to trimming and J lost 3 bases, with 5 bases between them. The CDR3 is 12 residues long. The CDR3 coding sequence is TGTGCCAGCAGTGATCTGGACACTGAAGCTTTCTTT. Translated, it gives CASSDLDTEAFF.

The chain employs TRBV4-2 and TRBJ2-7; unclear D gene. Trimming removed 1 base from V and 0 bases from J, with 10 bases in between. Germline CDR1 LGHNA, CDR2 YNFKEQ. The CDR3 runs to 15 residues. The CDR3 region is CASSQGPESSYEQYF. CDR3 DNA: TGTGCCAGCAGCCAAGGGCCGGAGAGCTCCTACGAGCAGTACTTC.

This sequence joins TRBV6-5 and TRBJ2-3; D gene uncertain. CDR3 length: 14 residues. Germline V lookup: CDR1 MNHEY, CDR2 SVGAGI. Trimming left V 2 bases short and J 0 bases short, with 6 bases between. CDR3 DNA sequence: TGTGCCAGCAGTTACGGCCTAAGCACAGATACGCAGTATTTT. It yields the protein CASSYGLSTDTQYF.

Here the CDR3 DNA reads TGTGCCAGCAGTTCAATGCGGGAGACGGACAATGAGCAGTTCTTC. Its translation is CASSSMRETDNEQFF. The V call is TRBV27, the J call TRBJ2-1; 7 bases are shared with TRBD2. The J segment lost 5 bases and the V segment lost 4 bases, leaving 8 bases of the junction unmatched. Looked up from germline, CDR1 is MNHEY and CDR2 is SMNVEV (reference sequence). CDR3 length: 15 residues.

The rearrangement joins TRBV29-1 to TRBJ2-2; D is uncertain. Trimming took off 4 bases at V and 4 bases at J, with 4 bases between the two ends. The length of the CDR3 is 11 residues. Germline CDR1 is SQVTM and CDR2 is ANQGSEA. In DNA form, the CDR3 reads TGCAGCGTTGGGGGCACCGGGGAGCTGTTTTTT. This gives the protein CSVGGTGELFF.

The chain joins TRBV7-9 to TRBJ1-1; D ambiguous. The CDR3 runs 14 residues. Trimming stripped 0 bases from V and 4 bases from J, with 9 bases between. The germline CDR1 and CDR2 sequences are SEHNR and FQNEAQ (reference sequence). CDR3 protein: CASSLASEGTEAFF. The DNA for the CDR3 is TGTGCCAGCAGCTTAGCTTCGGAAGGCACTGAAGCTTTCTTT.

The chain uses TRBV23-1 and TRBJ1-1, with D perhaps TRBD1 (6 bases). TRBV23-1 is marked as an open reading frame, function uncertain. With 5 bases removed from V and 2 bases from J, the gap between germline ends came to 15 bases. The CDR3 consists of 15 residues. DNA of the CDR3: TGCGCCAGCAGTTGGGGGGCAGAACTTAACACTGAAGCTTTCTTT. Its protein is CASSWGAELNTEAFF.

V is TRBV4-3 and J is TRBJ1-5; D uncertain. V was shortened by 0 bases and J by 4 bases, with 13 bases between the two germline ends. Germline V CDR1 and CDR2: LGHNA, YSLEER. This CDR3 region has 16 residues. Here the CDR3 DNA reads TGCGCCAGCAGCCAAGAATGGTTCCAGGTGAATCAGCCCCAGCATTTT. Amino acids: CASSQEWFQVNQPQHF.

The CDR3 here is CASSSWAGPDTQYF. Here the CDR3 DNA reads TGTGCCAGCAGTTCGTGGGCGGGCCCAGATACGCAGTATTTT. V usage is TRBV27 and J usage is TRBJ2-3; D is perhaps TRBD2 (5 bases). The V gene lost 4 bases and the J gene lost 4 bases, with 12 bases spanning the gap. Germline lookup yields CDR1 MNHEY and CDR2 SMNVEV (reference sequence). This CDR3 comprises 14 residues.

The chain's CDR3 is CASSWGGTEAFF. The CDR3 DNA reads as TGTGCCAGCAGTTGGGGCGGCACTGAAGCTTTCTTT. This rearrangement joins TRBV28 to TRBJ1-1; D is possibly TRBD1 (5 bases). Germline CDR1 and CDR2: MDHEN and SYDVKM. Trimming shortened V by 4 bases and J by 4 bases, and 7 bases separated the two germline ends. This CDR3 is built from 12 residues.